This entry describes one T cell receptor beta chain. The V gene's germline CDR1 is SGHVS and CDR2 FNYEAQ. Trimming removed 2 bases at V and 6 bases at J, with 14 bases between. The CDR3 extends over 15 amino acids. The data belong to a study of TIL therapy for anti-PD-1-resistant metastatic lung cancer. The libraries were made with immunoSEQ v3. Each library reached some 2 million read pairs, or about 4.5-6.5 million at deep level. Method: immunoSEQ multiplex PCR; TCRdb's copy keeps in-frame clones and lacks some. The sample holds approximately 15,000 clones, roughly 86% seen once. The sample's time point: pre-treatment sample, taken before nivolumab and TIL therapy.

This chain connects TRBV7-6 to TRBJ1-5; D is perhaps TRBD1 (5 bases). This specimen consisted of blood, obtained at baseline. The TCR comes from a person between 30 and 79 years old with non-small cell lung cancer. As DNA, the CDR3 is TGTGCCAGCAGCTTAAGAGTCGGGGGAGCTCAGCCCCAGCATTTT. It is translated as CASSLRVGGAQPQHF.